The 23 T cell receptor beta chains in this list originate from one sample, sequenced in a study of shared clonotypes between healthy human individuals. TCRdb keeps only in-frame clones here, not all; method: immunoSEQ multiplex PCR. Among roughly 380,000 clones listed, around 96% were seen once. The source material was memory CD8+ T cells sorted from blood. Subset specified: CD45RO+ cells pooled with CCR7-negative TemRA cells. The source is a man aged 25 to 40 in good health.

The chain joins TRBV5-1 to TRBJ2-7, with D hard to call. This CDR3 has 12 residues. Trimming took off 5 bases at V and 5 bases at J, with 11 bases between the two ends. Germline lookup yields CDR1 SGHRS and CDR2 YFSETQ. The CDR3 DNA reads as TGCGCCAGCAGTAAGTTTGCTGACGAGCAGTACTTC. Its translation is CASSKFADEQYF.

The chain combines TRBV29-1 with TRBJ2-1; maybe TRBD2 (6 bases). CDR3 length: 13 amino acids. CDR1 is SQVTM, CDR2 ANQGSEA, per germline. With 5 bases removed from V and 2 bases from J, the gap between germline ends came to 10 bases. CDR3 sequence (DNA): TGCAGCGTTCTGGGGGAGGCCTACAATGAGCAGTTCTTC. It yields the protein CSVLGEAYNEQFF.

The chain links TRBV5-1 to TRBJ2-7; D ambiguous. This CDR3 is 12 amino acids long. Germline CDR1 is SGHRS and CDR2 is YFSETQ. V lost 1 base and J 5 bases, leaving 7 bases between the germline ends. CDR3 region: CASSLMSHEQYF. In nucleotides, the CDR3 is TGCGCCAGCAGCTTGATGTCGCACGAGCAGTACTTC.

The chain recombines TRBV25-1 with TRBJ2-6, with TRBD1 identical over 10 bases. Germline CDR1 reads MGHDK; CDR2 reads SYGVNS. This CDR3 spans 17 amino acids. Trimming at V came to 4 bases and at J to 4 bases, leaving 7 bases not matched to a gene. CDR3 loop: CASSASGQGRGANVLTF. The CDR3 DNA reads TGTGCCAGCAGTGCCTCGGGACAGGGGAGAGGGGCCAACGTCCTGACTTTC.

The rearrangement links TRBV6-1 to TRBJ2-7, with unresolved D. Trimming removed 4 bases from V and 3 bases from J, with 10 bases in between. This CDR3 contains 13 residues. Germline V gives CDR1 MNHNS, CDR2 SASEGT. The CDR3 loop is CASSVGRNYEQYF. The CDR3 nucleotides are TGTGCCAGCAGTGTCGGGCGGAACTACGAGCAGTACTTC.

V usage is TRBV10-1 and J usage is TRBJ1-2; 7 nucleotides align to TRBD1. Germline CDR1 and CDR2: WNHNN and SYGVQD (reference sequence). CDR3 length equals 18 residues. Unmatched junction bases numbered 10, after V lost 0 bases and J lost 0 bases. As DNA, the CDR3 is TGCGCCAGCAGTGAGTCGACTCACAGGGGACCCTCTAACTATGGCTACACCTTC. Its protein is CASSESTHRGPSNYGYTF.

This chain links TRBV19 with TRBJ2-3, with D unclear. The CDR3 has 13 residues. Trimming took off 5 bases at V and 4 bases at J, with 10 bases between the two ends. Germline values: CDR1 LNHDA, CDR2 SQIVND (reference sequence). The CDR3 here is CASSVRVADTQYF. CDR3 nucleotides: TGTGCCAGTAGTGTCCGAGTCGCAGATACGCAGTATTTT.

This clone was recorded once. The chain couples TRBV7-2 to TRBJ2-7, with a possible D match to TRBD2 (6 bases). The V gene's germline CDR1 is SGHTA and CDR2 FQGNSA. The CDR3 is 17 amino acids. Trimming stripped 2 bases from V and 0 bases from J, with 17 bases between. The CDR3 reads CASSLLVSGRPSYEQYF. The DNA for the CDR3 is TGTGCCAGCAGCTTATTAGTAAGCGGGCGGCCCTCCTACGAGCAGTACTTC.

The J gene is TRBJ1-2, the V gene TRBV6-5; no definite D call. The CDR3 spans 13 residues. V shed 0 bases and J shed 6 bases, with 8 bases lying between them. In germline, CDR1 is MNHEY, CDR2 SVGAGI. The CDR3 region has the DNA TGTGCCAGCAGTTACTCCGGACGAGATGGCTACACCTTC. Its translation is CASSYSGRDGYTF.

This clone was counted a single time. The genes are TRBV18 and TRBJ2-3; TRBD2 agrees at 10 bases. The CDR3 runs to 15 residues. The ends lost 4 bases at V and 4 bases at J; junction bases unmatched: 5. Germline CDR1 and CDR2: KGHSH and LQKENI. DNA of the CDR3: TGTGCCAGCTCACAGTCTAGCGGGAGCGCAGATACGCAGTATTTT. Protein: CASSQSSGSADTQYF.

This rearrangement joins TRBV7-9 to TRBJ1-2, with D tentatively TRBD1 (5 bases). The CDR3 has 12 residues. With 1 base removed from V and 6 bases from J, the gap between germline ends came to 6 bases. The germline gives CDR1 SEHNR, CDR2 FQNEAQ (reference sequence). The CDR3 DNA reads TGTGCCAGCAGCTTAGGGACAAATGGCTACACCTTC. Amino acids: CASSLGTNGYTF.

The genes are TRBV29-1 and TRBJ1-5, with 11 bases lining up with TRBD1. This CDR3 has 15 residues. With 0 bases clipped from V and 6 bases from J, the junction kept 4 bases outside the gene matches. The germline V gene has CDR1 SQVTM and CDR2 ANQGSEA. The CDR3 loop is CSVEDGTGGGQPQHF. As DNA, the CDR3 is TGCAGCGTTGAAGACGGGACAGGGGGTGGTCAGCCCCAGCATTTT. Filled out from reference TRBV29-1 and TRBJ1-5, the complete variable domain reads SAVISQKPSRDICQRGTSLTIQCQVDSQVTMMFWYRQQPGQSLTLIATANQGSEATYESGFVIDKFPISRPNLTFSTLTVSNMSPEDSSIYLCSVEDGTGGGQPQHFGDGTRLSIL.

The DNA for the CDR3 is TGCGCCAGCAGCTTGGACAGGGCGGGCGAGCAGTACTTC. Translated: CASSLDRAGEQYF. The chain is built from TRBV5-1 and TRBJ2-7, with D tentatively TRBD1 (6 bases). The V end lost 0 bases, the J end lost 6 bases, and 10 bases lay between the germline ends. The CDR3 sequence is 13 residues long. The germline V gene encodes CDR1 SGHRS and CDR2 YFSETQ.

This chain connects TRBV6-1 to TRBJ2-7, with D possibly TRBD2 on 6 matching bases. The CDR3 is made up of 15 amino acids. CDR1 and CDR2 (germline): MNHNS, SASEGT. V lost 2 bases and J 3 bases, leaving 14 bases between the germline ends. CDR3 protein: CASSELVWRGYEQYF. The CDR3 nucleotides read TGTGCCAGCAGTGAATTAGTCTGGAGGGGCTACGAGCAGTACTTC.

The chain employs TRBV10-1 and TRBJ2-1; no definite D call. V lost 2 bases and J lost 7, with 9 bases in between. From germline, CDR1 is WNHNN and CDR2 SYGVQD (reference sequence). The CDR3 is made up of 13 amino acids. CDR3 amino acids: CASSENLLNEQFF. The CDR3, as DNA: TGCGCCAGCAGTGAGAACCTACTGAATGAGCAGTTCTTC.

The chain recombines TRBV10-1 with TRBJ2-2, with 7 positions matching TRBD1. Trimming at V came to 0 bases and at J to 0 bases, leaving 7 bases not matched to a gene. Germline V gives CDR1 WNHNN, CDR2 SYGVQD (reference sequence). The CDR3 is 18 amino acids. The CDR3 here is CASSESGIGQANTGELFF. CDR3 nucleotides: TGCGCCAGCAGTGAGTCCGGTATCGGACAGGCGAACACCGGGGAGCTGTTTTTT.

The CDR3 here is CASRLGTGRNSPLHF. In DNA, the CDR3 is TGTGCCAGCAGGTTGGGGACAGGGAGGAATTCACCCCTCCACTTT. The rearrangement joins TRBV6-5 to TRBJ1-6; 9 positions match TRBD1. V trimming: 6 bases; J trimming: 7 bases; junction bases outside the gene matches: 7. This CDR3 has 15 residues. The germline CDR1 and CDR2 sequences are MNHEY and SVGAGI.

This sequence joins TRBV6-6 and TRBJ2-7, with D unresolved. V lost 2 bases and J 1 base, leaving 3 bases between the germline ends. The CDR3 is 12 residues long. CDR1 is MNHNY, CDR2 SVGAGI, per germline (reference sequence). CDR3 sequence reads: CASSYVSYEQYF. The DNA for the CDR3 is TGTGCCAGCAGTTACGTTTCCTACGAGCAGTACTTC.

The chain carries TRBV7-2 and TRBJ2-3, with TRBD2 identical over 10 bases. With 3 bases clipped from V and 6 bases from J, the junction kept 3 bases outside the gene matches. The CDR3 spans 14 residues. Germline V gene sequence: CDR1 SGHTA, CDR2 FQGNSA. In DNA form, the CDR3 reads TGTGCCAGCAGCTTCAGCGGGAGGGCTGATACGCAGTATTTT. The encoded protein is CASSFSGRADTQYF. The entire variable domain, with the rest obtained from reference TRBV7-2 and TRBJ2-3, is as follows: GAGVSQSPSNKVTEKGKDVELRCDPISGHTALYWYRQSLGQGLEFLIYFQGNSAPDKSGLPSDRFSAERTGGSVSTLTIQRTQQEDSAVYLCASSFSGRADTQYFGPGTRLTVL.

This sequence joins TRBV7-8 and TRBJ2-1, with 7 bases aligning to TRBD2. The CDR3 extends over 17 amino acids. From germline, CDR1 is SGHVS and CDR2 FQNEAQ. Trimming at V came to 5 bases and at J to 2 bases, leaving 12 bases not matched to a gene. Here the CDR3 reads CASSPLASGGPYNEQFF. The DNA of the CDR3 is TGTGCCAGCAGCCCACTAGCCTCGGGAGGCCCCTACAATGAGCAGTTCTTC.

The rearrangement joins TRBV13 to TRBJ2-5; 10 nucleotides agree with TRBD2. Losses at the gene ends were 4 bases for V and 5 bases for J; bases not matched to a gene: 10. The germline gives CDR1 PRHDT, CDR2 FYEKMQ (reference sequence). CDR3 length: 16 residues. CDR3 sequence (DNA): TGTGCCAGCAGCTCCCGGACTAGCGGTTGGTGGGAGACCCAGTACTTC. This translates into CASSSRTSGWWETQYF.

This sequence joins TRBV9 and TRBJ2-6, with 11 bases lining up with TRBD1. Germline V lookup: CDR1 SGDLS, CDR2 YYNGEE. This CDR3 has 18 amino acids. Losses at the gene ends were 3 bases for V and 0 bases for J; bases not matched to a gene: 5. The CDR3 region is CASSARDRGASGANVLTF. Here the CDR3 DNA reads TGTGCCAGCAGCGCGCGGGACAGGGGGGCCTCTGGGGCCAACGTCCTGACTTTC.

This clone was counted once. This CDR3 is also generated by other DNA sequences in the sample. The V gene is TRBV2, the J gene TRBJ1-2; D remains ambiguous. Germline CDR1 SNHLY, CDR2 FYNNEI. With 3 bases removed from V and 2 bases from J, the gap between germline ends came to 1 base. This CDR3 region has 11 residues. This CDR3 is CASSDNYGYTF. As DNA, the CDR3 is TGTGCCAGCAGTGACAACTATGGCTACACCTTC.